The 30 T cell receptor beta chains given below trace back to one sample, sequenced in a study of T cell responses to AZD1222 COVID-19 vaccine. Assay: immunoSEQ multiplex PCR; the TCRdb copy retains only in-frame clones and omits some. The sample has tens of thousands of clones, around 82% seen once. Material: peripheral blood, obtained on day 0 of AZD1222 vaccination. The receptors derive from an adult in good health.

This clone was seen once. The rearrangement uses TRBV11-2 and TRBJ1-2, with 8 bases lining up with TRBD1. Trimming cost V 6 bases and J 7 bases; bases outside gene matches: 7. This CDR3 contains 13 residues. Germline CDR1 reads SGHAT; CDR2 reads FQNNGV. The chain's CDR3 is CASRLGQGSGYTF. CDR3 nucleotides: TGTGCCAGCAGACTAGGACAGGGTTCTGGCTACACCTTC.

The J gene is TRBJ1-1, the V gene TRBV27; weak D call: TRBD1 (5 bases). CDR3 length equals 16 residues. Trimming pared 5 bases from V and 1 base from J, leaving 17 bases between. From germline, CDR1 is MNHEY and CDR2 SMNVEV (reference sequence). The CDR3 is CASSLHQGTRNTEAFF. CDR3 bases: TGTGCCAGCAGTCTCCATCAGGGCACGCGGAACACTGAAGCTTTCTTT.

The chain recombines TRBV9 with TRBJ1-2; 8 nucleotides agree with TRBD1. The CDR3 consists of 16 residues. Germline assignment: CDR1 SGDLS and CDR2 YYNGEE. The V segment lost 0 bases and the J segment 6 bases; nucleotides outside the gene matches: 10. The CDR3 DNA follows: TGTGCCAGCAGCGTAGAGAGGGAGGACAGGGAGAATGGCTACACCTTC. Its protein product is CASSVEREDRENGYTF. Complete variable domain (other parts from reference TRBV9 and TRBJ1-2): DSGVTQTPKHLITATGQRVTLRCSPRSGDLSVYWYQQSLDQGLQFLIQYYNGEERAKGNILERFSAQQFPDLHSELNLSSLELGDSALYFCASSVEREDRENGYTFGSGTRLTVV.

This clone was seen only a few times. The chain links TRBV9 to TRBJ1-5; TRBD1 aligns across 8 bases. V shed 4 bases and J 4 bases; nucleotides not matched to a gene: 1. Germline-derived CDR1 and CDR2 are SGDLS and YYNGEE. The CDR3 has 13 residues. The CDR3 DNA sequence: TGTGCCAGCAGCCGACAGGGGAATCAGCCCCAGCATTTT. Encoded protein: CASSRQGNQPQHF.

J is TRBJ2-1 and V is TRBV11-3; D call uncertain. Germline loops: CDR1 SGHNT, CDR2 YENEEA. V was trimmed by 3 bases and J by 0 bases, leaving 18 bases between them. The CDR3 runs 18 residues. Here the CDR3 DNA reads TGTGCCAGCAGCTTGGACGACGTGTCTGGGTACTCCTACAATGAGCAGTTCTTC. Translating it yields CASSLDDVSGYSYNEQFF.

The chain carries TRBV11-3 and TRBJ2-3, with TRBD2 matching over 9 bases. V lost 5 bases to trimming and J lost 4 bases; unmatched junction nucleotides: 10. Germline V CDR1 and CDR2: SGHNT, YENEEA. The CDR3 covers 16 residues. DNA of the CDR3: TGTGCCAGCAGCATAATAGCGGGGGCGGTTCCAGATACGCAGTATTTT. This gives the protein CASSIIAGAVPDTQYF.

The chain couples TRBV19 to TRBJ1-1, with TRBD1 as a possible D gene (5 bases). CDR3 size: 14 residues. V dropped 5 bases and J dropped 3 bases, with 13 bases sitting between them. Germline loops: CDR1 LNHDA, CDR2 SQIVND (reference sequence). Written as DNA, the CDR3 is TGTGCCAGTAGTCAAGGGACTACGCACACTGAAGCTTTCTTT. Protein sequence: CASSQGTTHTEAFF.

The chain joins TRBV4-1 to TRBJ1-2; D remains ambiguous. The ends were cut back, 0 bases at V and 3 bases at J, with 2 bases in the middle. CDR3 length: 12 amino acids. Germline assignment: CDR1 MGHRA and CDR2 YSYEKL. The CDR3 here is CASSQDDYGYTF. The CDR3 DNA follows: TGCGCCAGCAGCCAAGATGACTATGGCTACACCTTC.

This chain links TRBV9 with TRBJ1-6, with 8 bases fitting TRBD1. The germline V gene encodes CDR1 SGDLS and CDR2 YYNGEE. The J segment lost 6 bases and the V segment lost 3 bases, leaving 2 bases of the junction unmatched. The CDR3 contains 14 residues. The CDR3 region is CASSAGQANSPLHF. In DNA form, the CDR3 reads TGTGCCAGCAGCGCGGGACAGGCTAATTCACCCCTCCACTTT. The full variable domain, with the rest looked up from reference TRBV9 and TRBJ1-6, is DSGVTQTPKHLITATGQRVTLRCSPRSGDLSVYWYQQSLDQGLQFLIQYYNGEERAKGNILERFSAQQFPDLHSELNLSSLELGDSALYFCASSAGQANSPLHFGNGTRLTVT.

The CDR3 loop reads CASSLEYGGETQYF. The CDR3 DNA reads TGTGCCAGCAGCTTAGAATACGGTGGGGAGACCCAGTACTTC. V is TRBV7-9 and J is TRBJ2-5; D unclear. CDR1 SEHNR and CDR2 FQNEAQ come from the germline V gene (reference sequence). Deletions cut 1 base from V and 5 bases from J, with 11 bases between. The CDR3 contains 14 residues.

Here the CDR3 DNA reads TGTGCCAGCAGTTACTCCCGGACCTACGGCAATCAGCCCCAGCATTTT. This codes for CASSYSRTYGNQPQHF. The chain has TRBV28 and TRBJ1-5; the D is unclear. With 4 bases removed from V and 2 bases from J, the gap between germline ends came to 15 bases. CDR3 size: 16 residues. Germline CDR1 reads MDHEN; CDR2 reads SYDVKM.

This sequence joins TRBV7-8 and TRBJ1-5; possible D gene TRBD1, 5 bases. Germline values: CDR1 SGHVS, CDR2 FQNEAQ. The V and J ends lost 0 bases and 4 bases respectively, with 13 bases between them. This CDR3 contains 16 residues. CDR3 coding DNA: TGTGCCAGCAGCTTAGCGCTTGGGGGAAGAAATCAGCCCCAGCATTTT. Translating gives CASSLALGGRNQPQHF.

This chain joins TRBV7-9 and TRBJ2-7; D not certain. The germline gives CDR1 SEHNR, CDR2 FQNEAQ (reference sequence). CDR3 length equals 14 residues. V was pared by 3 bases and J by 4 bases, with 13 bases between. In nucleotides, the CDR3 is TGTGCCAGCAGCTTGACGGGCCCCCTTTACGAGCAGTACTTC. Its protein is CASSLTGPLYEQYF.

A few counts support this clone. The rearrangement uses TRBV7-9 and TRBJ2-7, with D perhaps given as TRBD1 or TRBD2 (5 bases each). This CDR3 comprises 14 residues. Germline lookup yields CDR1 SEHNR and CDR2 FQNEAQ (reference sequence). V was pared by 5 bases and J by 7 bases, with 18 bases between. CDR3 in DNA: TGTGCCAGCAGCCCGCTGGGACGGGTCTCGGAGCAGTACTTC. The encoded protein is CASSPLGRVSEQYF.

Turning to this clone: This same CDR3 is encoded by further DNA sequences in the sample. The rearrangement uses TRBV19 and TRBJ1-3; 8 nucleotides align to TRBD1. Per the germline V gene, CDR1 is LNHDA and CDR2 is SQIVND (reference sequence). After removal of 4 bases from V and 1 base from J, the junction contained 3 bases not matched to a gene. The CDR3 spans 15 residues. The CDR3 DNA follows: TGTGCCAGTAGTACGGACAGGGTTTCTGGAAACACCATATATTTT. Its protein is CASSTDRVSGNTIYF.

This clone was recorded once. The chain is built from TRBV7-9 and TRBJ2-7; TRBD1 or TRBD2 may be the D gene (5 bases each). There are 14 residues in the CDR3. V was clipped by 5 bases and J by 0 bases, with 11 bases between them. In germline, CDR1 is SEHNR, CDR2 FQNEAQ (reference sequence). CDR3 sequence: CASSRDLYSYEQYF. DNA for the CDR3: TGTGCCAGCAGCCGGGACCTTTACTCCTACGAGCAGTACTTC.

V is TRBV3-1 (or the pseudogene TRBV3-2) and J is TRBJ2-4, with 8 bases aligning to TRBD2. V trimming: 4 bases; J trimming: 1 base; junction bases outside the gene matches: 9. In germline, CDR1 is LGHDT, CDR2 YNNKEL (reference sequence). The CDR3 spans 17 residues. CDR3 coding DNA: TGTGCCAGCAGCCCCGGGGGGGGTCGGGGGGCCAAAAACATTCAGTACTTC. It yields the protein CASSPGGGRGAKNIQYF.

The chain couples TRBV25-1 to TRBJ2-1; 10 bases fit TRBD2. The CDR3 covers 13 residues. Germline V gene lookup returns CDR1 MGHDK and CDR2 SYGVNS. The J segment lost 9 bases and the V segment lost 8 bases, leaving 7 bases of the junction unmatched. This chain's CDR3 is CASHLAGAPEQFF. CDR3 bases: TGTGCCAGCCATCTAGCGGGGGCCCCTGAGCAGTTCTTC.

The chain carries TRBV7-9 and TRBJ1-1; D not resolved. CDR1 is SEHNR and CDR2 is FQNEAQ in the germline V gene (reference sequence). Trimming took off 2 bases at V and 0 bases at J, with 4 bases between the two ends. The CDR3 length is 13 residues. The CDR3 DNA reads as TGTGCCAGCAGCTTAAGTTTGAACACTGAAGCTTTCTTT. Amino acids: CASSLSLNTEAFF.

The chain uses TRBV29-1 and TRBJ2-7; 12 nucleotides agree with TRBD2. J lost 4 bases, V lost 6 bases, and 13 bases had no gene match. This CDR3 comprises 16 residues. Germline V gives CDR1 SQVTM, CDR2 ANQGSEA. The CDR3 loop reads CSVTNPLAGGGYEQYF. The CDR3 region has the DNA TGCAGCGTCACAAACCCGCTAGCGGGGGGGGGTTACGAGCAGTACTTC.

The chain employs TRBV3-1 (or the pseudogene TRBV3-2) and TRBJ1-5; D not resolved. The V gene lost 4 bases and the J gene lost 4 bases, with 14 bases spanning the gap. Germline V gene lookup returns CDR1 LGHDT and CDR2 YNNKEL (reference sequence). The CDR3 has 15 amino acids. CDR3 in DNA: TGTGCCAGCAGCCGGGGAACAGCTGAAAATCAGCCCCAGCATTTT. It is translated as CASSRGTAENQPQHF.

This clone was detected only once. This chain uses TRBV15 with TRBJ1-6; 7 bases map to TRBD1. The junction had 1 base not matched to a gene; V was cut back by 0 bases and J by 5 bases. The CDR3 has 15 residues. CDR1 is LNHNV and CDR2 is YYDKDF in the germline V gene (reference sequence). The CDR3 here is CATSRETGNNSPLHF. CDR3 DNA sequence: TGTGCCACCAGCAGAGAGACAGGGAATAATTCACCCCTCCACTTT.

The chain carries TRBV30 and TRBJ1-1, with D unclear. Germline V gene data show CDR1 as GTSNPN and CDR2 as SVGIG (reference sequence). Trimming removed 3 bases at V and 3 bases at J, with 17 bases between. CDR3 length: 15 amino acids. The CDR3 region has the DNA TGTGCCTGGAGGTCCTCCAGCAGGCAATACACTGAAGCTTTCTTT. It yields the protein CAWRSSSRQYTEAFF.

V gene TRBV12-3 or TRBV12-4 combines with J gene TRBJ1-2; D possibly corresponds to TRBD1 (5 bases). The V end was cut by 5 bases, the J end by 5 bases, with 12 bases between. The CDR3 has 13 residues. The CDR3 reads CASSPSGGYGYTF. In DNA form, the CDR3 reads TGTGCCAGCAGTCCAAGTGGGGGATATGGCTACACCTTC.

This chain links TRBV7-2 with TRBJ1-4, with a weak D call TRBD1 (6 bases). The CDR3 totals 14 residues. The germline gives CDR1 SGHTA, CDR2 FQGNSA. V was shortened by 5 bases and J by 5 bases, with 12 bases between the two germline ends. The CDR3 sequence: CASSLLGTNEKLFF. The CDR3 bases are TGTGCCAGCAGCCTATTGGGGACAAATGAAAAACTGTTTTTT.

This clone showed up just a few times. The rearrangement links TRBV12-5 to TRBJ1-1; TRBD1 might be the D (5 bases). V was trimmed by 2 bases and J by 7 bases, leaving 8 bases between them. Germline CDR1 is LGHNT and CDR2 is FRNRAP. CDR3 length: 12 residues. The CDR3 bases are TGTGCTAGTGGTTTGTCACAGGTTGAAGCTTTCTTT. It yields the protein CASGLSQVEAFF. Using reference TRBV12-5 and TRBJ1-1 for the parts outside the CDR3, the full variable domain is DARVTQTPRHKVTEMGQEVTMRCQPILGHNTVFWYRQTMMQGLELLAYFRNRAPLDDSGMPKDRFSAEMPDATLATLKIQPSEPRDSAVYFCASGLSQVEAFFGQGTRLTVV.

The chain has TRBV9 and TRBJ1-1; 7 bases map to TRBD1. CDR1 SGDLS and CDR2 YYNGEE come from the germline V gene. The CDR3 sequence is 14 residues long. After removal of 7 bases from V and 6 bases from J, the junction contained 12 bases not matched to a gene. The CDR3 coding sequence is TGTGCCAGCTCTGCACCGGCAGGGGGGTCTGAAGCTTTCTTT. Amino acid sequence: CASSAPAGGSEAFF.

V usage is TRBV7-2 and J usage is TRBJ2-5; D may be TRBD2 (6 bases). Germline CDR1 reads SGHTA; CDR2 reads FQGNSA. CDR3 length: 14 amino acids. V was pared by 5 bases and J by 3 bases, with 13 bases between. CDR3 protein: CASSRGLPEETQYF. The DNA for the CDR3 is TGTGCCAGCAGCCGGGGACTTCCCGAAGAGACCCAGTACTTC.

This chain connects TRBV29-1 to TRBJ1-1; 7 bases align to TRBD1. Germline V gene data show CDR1 as SQVTM and CDR2 as ANQGSEA. Losses at the gene ends were 4 bases for V and 0 bases for J; bases not matched to a gene: 8. The CDR3 consists of 15 residues. Here the CDR3 DNA reads TGCAGCGTTGTAGGCCAGGGGGGGATGAACACTGAAGCTTTCTTT. The encoded protein is CSVVGQGGMNTEAFF.

This chain uses TRBV7-2 with TRBJ1-1; 9 bases align to TRBD1. In germline, CDR1 is SGHTA, CDR2 FQGNSA. Unmatched junction bases numbered 8, after V lost 5 bases and J lost 7 bases. The CDR3 is 14 residues long. CDR3 coding DNA: TGTGCCAGCAGCGACCCCGGGACAGGGAATGAAGCTTTCTTT. It is translated as CASSDPGTGNEAFF.